Shown below are 25 T cell receptor beta chains from a single sample sequenced in a study of blood T cells in healthy people across ages. For the second PCR, which ran for roughly 6 to 11 cycles, a sample-barcoded 5' primer and a J-beta primer mix were used. TCRdb re-called the 5' RACE reads through MiXCR, storing one row per CDR3 protein. The top ten hold roughly 8% of the sample, which has around 1,700,000 distinct CDR3 sequences, roughly 27% seen once. The sequencing input was blood. The receptors shown here come from a woman younger than 45 in good health.

V and J are TRBV6-2 or TRBV6-3 and TRBJ1-2; D unresolved. Germline V gene sequence: CDR1 MNHEY, CDR2 SVGEGT. This CDR3 region has 12 residues. V shed 4 bases and J shed 14 bases, with 17 bases lying between them. As DNA, the CDR3 is TGTGCCAGCAGTTTCTCCGACGGCCCGAGGACCTTC. Its translation: CASSFSDGPRTF.

This clonotype was counted only a few times. The CDR3 DNA reads as TGTGCCAGCAGCTTAGAGGAGCGTGGGAGCGTAGGGCGGTTCTTC. Its translation: CASSLEERGSVGRFF. V gene TRBV7-2 combines with J gene TRBJ2-1, with D maybe TRBD2 (5 bases). Germline V gene data show CDR1 as SGHTA and CDR2 as FQGNSA. The CDR3 runs 15 residues. V was cut by 1 base and J by 15 bases, with 22 bases left in between.

With regard to this clonotype: Since a much larger clone is just one base distant, this may be a read error. The chain is built from TRBV29-1 and TRBJ1-2; D remains ambiguous. Trimming stripped 7 bases from V and 6 bases from J, with 12 bases between. CDR1 is SQVTM and CDR2 is ANQGSEA in the germline V gene. CDR3 size: 11 residues. Here the CDR3 reads CSASGVHGYTF. The CDR3 DNA sequence: TGCAGCGCCTCCGGAGTCCATGGCTACACCTTC.

This clonotype was found a few times. The chain uses TRBV12-3 or TRBV12-4 and TRBJ1-4; possible D gene TRBD1, 6 bases. CDR3 length equals 14 residues. Trimming removed 1 base from V and 7 bases from J, with 10 bases in between. The CDR3 DNA follows: TGTGCCAGCAGTTTAGAGACAGGCCGTGAAAAACTGTTTTTT. Amino acid sequence: CASSLETGREKLFF.

The chain joins TRBV20-1 to TRBJ2-1; 11 bases match TRBD1. Trimming removed 7 bases from V and 6 bases from J; junction bases left unmatched: 23. Germline assignment: CDR1 DFQATT and CDR2 SNEGSKA (reference sequence). This CDR3 spans 19 amino acids. The CDR3 spells CSVTFDRDRGGLVVNEQFF. The CDR3 bases are TGCAGTGTCACCTTTGACCGGGACAGGGGGGGACTAGTTGTCAATGAGCAGTTCTTC.

The chain carries TRBV12-3 or TRBV12-4 and TRBJ2-1; TRBD2 might be the D (5 bases). The length of the CDR3 is 14 residues. The V end was cut by 5 bases, the J end by 4 bases, with 12 bases between. CDR3 coding DNA: TGTGCCAGCAGTGCCATTACTAGATACAATGAGCAGTTCTTC. It codes for CASSAITRYNEQFF.

This clonotype came up once. This may come from a read error, since a much larger clone is one base off. The chain carries TRBV20-1 and TRBJ2-1, with 10 bases fitting TRBD1. V dropped 4 bases and J dropped 5; count of bases not matched to a gene: 8. In germline, CDR1 is DFQATT, CDR2 SNEGSKA (reference sequence). The CDR3 is 15 residues long. DNA of the CDR3: TGCAGTGCTATTAACGGGGGACAGGGGCACAATGAGCAGTTCTTC. As protein: CSAINGGQGHNEQFF.

V is TRBV7-9 and J is TRBJ2-1; no firm D call. The germline CDR1 and CDR2 sequences are SEHNR and FQNEAQ (reference sequence). The CDR3 extends over 11 amino acids. The V end was cut by 7 bases, the J end by 10 bases, with 11 bases between. CDR3 region: CASKTTKEQFF. As DNA, the CDR3 is TGTGCCAGCAAGACGACAAAGGAGCAGTTCTTC.

CDR3: CAFLRTGLATDTQYF. CDR3 DNA: TGTGCCTTCTTACGCACGGGACTAGCGACAGATACGCAGTATTTT. The genes are TRBV30 and TRBJ2-3; 10 bases align to TRBD2. The J segment lost 3 bases and the V segment lost 7 bases, leaving 10 bases of the junction unmatched. Germline V CDR1 and CDR2: GTSNPN, SVGIG (reference sequence). This CDR3 comprises 15 residues.

This clonotype has at least ten counts. CDR3 region: CASSSSGSLYEQYF. CDR3 coding DNA: TGTGCCAGCAGCTCTAGCGGGAGTTTGTACGAGCAGTACTTC. This chain links TRBV7-8 with TRBJ2-7, with 10 bases identical to TRBD2. Trimming took 4 bases from V and 4 from J; bases not matched to a gene: 4. Germline CDR1 reads SGHVS; CDR2 reads FQNEAQ. The CDR3 length is 14 residues.

This clonotype was observed a few times. V gene TRBV5-1 combines with J gene TRBJ1-2; 7 positions match TRBD1. CDR1 is SGHRS and CDR2 is YFSETQ in the germline V gene. Germline trimming cut 0 bases from V and 0 bases from J; bases unmatched to any gene: 8. The CDR3 totals 17 residues. CDR3 in DNA: TGCGCCAGCAGCTTGGTTTTGGACAGGAGTTCTAACTATGGCTACACCTTC. This sequence encodes CASSLVLDRSSNYGYTF.

Note on this clonotype: A read error may account for a junction end that differs from germline. The V call is TRBV6-6, the J call TRBJ1-2; D is undetermined. Germline V CDR1 and CDR2: MNHNY, SVGAGI (reference sequence). This CDR3 comprises 15 residues. The CDR3: CASSSPGSTNYGCTF. In DNA, the CDR3 is TGTGCCAGCAGTTCCCCAGGATCAACTAACTATGGCTGCACCTTC.

On this clonotype itself: One end of the junction fails to match germline, which may point to a read error. The rearrangement links TRBV6-5 to TRBJ2-7, with D tentatively TRBD1 (6 bases). This CDR3 region has 12 residues. The germline V gene encodes CDR1 MNHEY and CDR2 SVGAGI. The DNA for the CDR3 is TGTGTCAGCAGGGGCAGCACCTACGAGCAGTACTTC. Protein sequence: CVSRGSTYEQYF.

To note about this clonotype: This could be a read error, since a much larger clone is one nucleotide away. V gene TRBV20-1 combines with J gene TRBJ2-7; a weak D match, TRBD2 (6 bases). The DNA end is more similar to TRBJ2-5, so the J call may be wrong. The CDR3 contains 14 residues. Germline V gives CDR1 DFQATT, CDR2 SNEGSKA (reference sequence). The CDR3 sequence: CSARHPETRETQYF. For the CDR3, the DNA is TGCAGTGCTAGACACCCCGAGACTAGAGAGACCCAGTACTTC.

This clonotype was seen ten or more times. This chain links TRBV20-1 with TRBJ2-7; 11 nucleotides align to TRBD2. The CDR3 extends over 14 amino acids. V trimming: 4 bases; J trimming: 3 bases; junction bases outside the gene matches: 5. The germline gives CDR1 DFQATT, CDR2 SNEGSKA (reference sequence). Here the CDR3 reads CSATPGTSGYEQYF. DNA for the CDR3: TGCAGTGCTACCCCCGGGACTAGCGGCTACGAGCAGTACTTC.

This clonotype was found many times. The J gene is TRBJ1-2, the V gene TRBV29-1; D gene ambiguous. Trimming cost V 2 bases and J 2 bases, with 6 bases left between them. Per germline, CDR1 SQVTM and CDR2 ANQGSEA. This CDR3 is 12 amino acids long. The CDR3 DNA sequence: TGCAGCGTTGAAACCCTGAACTATGGCTACACCTTC. It translates to CSVETLNYGYTF.

This clonotype came up a few times. J is TRBJ2-3 and V is TRBV7-2; 11 bases match TRBD2. Per germline, CDR1 SGHTA and CDR2 FQGNSA. Trimming removed 1 base from V and 5 bases from J; junction bases left unmatched: 8. The CDR3 has 17 amino acids. The CDR3 is CASSLDGLAGPRDTQYF. CDR3 sequence (DNA): TGTGCCAGCAGCTTAGATGGACTAGCGGGCCCCAGAGATACGCAGTATTTT.

The gene calls are TRBV7-6 and TRBJ2-3, with TRBD2 as a possible D gene (5 bases). Germline V gene lookup returns CDR1 SGHVS and CDR2 FNYEAQ. V shed 4 bases and J shed 6 bases, with 20 bases lying between them. This CDR3 is 16 amino acids long. Here the CDR3 reads CASSSLGVGYEDTQYF. CDR3 DNA: TGTGCCAGCAGCTCTTTGGGAGTGGGCTATGAGGATACGCAGTATTTT.

This clonotype has just a few counts. V usage is TRBV3-1 and J usage is TRBJ2-1, with D unclear. The germline CDR1 and CDR2 sequences are LGHDT and YNNKEL (reference sequence). The CDR3 runs to 14 residues. Between the trimmed V and J ends, which lost 0 bases and 7 bases, there was a span of 10 bases. The CDR3 coding sequence is TGTGCCAGCAGCCAAGAAGCTCAGCCGAATGAGCAGTTCTTC. Its protein product is CASSQEAQPNEQFF.

The CDR3 region is CASSESRGVGEQFF. The CDR3 coding sequence is TGCGCCAGCAGTGAGTCTCGGGGGGTAGGTGAGCAGTTCTTC. The V call is TRBV10-2, the J call TRBJ2-1, with 7 bases fitting TRBD2. Germline V gene lookup returns CDR1 WSHSY and CDR2 SAAADI. CDR3 length: 14 amino acids. V was pared by 0 bases and J by 9 bases, with 5 bases of the junction left unmatched.

This clonotype has more than one count but fewer than ten. V usage is TRBV6-2 or TRBV6-3 and J usage is TRBJ2-6, with D unresolved. CDR3 length equals 14 residues. V dropped 5 bases and J dropped 8 bases, with 13 bases sitting between them. Looked up from germline, CDR1 is MNHEY and CDR2 is SVGEGT. In DNA form, the CDR3 reads TGTGCCAGCAGTCAATTGCCCGGCACCAACGTCCTGACTTTC. Amino acids: CASSQLPGTNVLTF.

This clonotype was found once. V is TRBV2 and J is TRBJ2-3; 9 bases fit TRBD1. The ends lost 5 bases at V and 5 bases at J; junction bases unmatched: 8. The CDR3 consists of 15 residues. CDR1 SNHLY and CDR2 FYNNEI come from the germline V gene. CDR3 bases: TGTGCCAGCAGTTTACAGGGGGCACGGGTAGATACGCAGTATTTT. This encodes CASSLQGARVDTQYF.

The V call is TRBV2, the J call TRBJ2-5; 11 bases fit TRBD2. Germline CDR1 reads SNHLY; CDR2 reads FYNNEI. J lost 5 bases, V lost 6 bases, and 5 bases had no gene match. This CDR3 region has 14 residues. CDR3 sequence reads: CASRRLAGLETQYF. The CDR3 nucleotides are TGTGCCAGCAGGAGACTAGCGGGATTGGAGACCCAGTACTTC.

The rearrangement joins TRBV2 to TRBJ2-7, with D possibly TRBD1 on 5 matching bases. Germline CDR1 reads SNHLY; CDR2 reads FYNNEI. Trimming took off 6 bases at V and 5 bases at J, with 8 bases between the two ends. The CDR3 extends over 11 amino acids. CDR3 nucleotides: TGTGCCAGCAGACAGGTAGACGAGCAGTACTTC. Translating it yields CASRQVDEQYF.

The chain couples TRBV5-1 to TRBJ2-3; 9 bases line up with TRBD1. Germline V gene data show CDR1 as SGHRS and CDR2 as YFSETQ. This CDR3 spans 17 amino acids. The trim removed 4 bases at V and 6 bases at J, leaving 15 bases unmatched. DNA for the CDR3: TGCGCCAGCAGCCTGGTGGGACAGGGAAAGGCTAAGGATACGCAGTATTTT. Translating it yields CASSLVGQGKAKDTQYF.